This T cell receptor (beta chain) comes out of a study of T cells in women clearing cervical HPV infection. Turning to the study itself: For cases, blood was sampled a median roughly 150 days after lesion detection, interquartile range roughly 80 to 200 days.

Sequencing was performed with immunoSEQ multiplex PCR; in TCRdb, only in-frame clones are kept and a portion is missing. This repertoire includes tens of thousands of clones. Study-level findings and limits: TRBV6-7 relative abundance averaged roughly 0.1% in cases and roughly 0.17% in controls. CIN3+ cases had significantly higher TCR repertoire richness than controls, but evenness did not differ.

A note on this clone: Its antigen is not identified. Read data end 3 residues before the CDR3 end; the end is taken from the germline J gene.

The V end lost 2 bases, the J end lost 3 bases, and 7 bases lay between the germline ends. The CDR3 spans 13 residues. Per the germline V gene, CDR1 is MNHNS and CDR2 is SASEGT. The chain uses TRBV6-1 and TRBJ1-1, with D hard to call. The specimen was blood buffy coat. This sequence was found in a woman aged 18 to 69 with a cervical HPV16 infection that either progressed to CIN3+ or cleared (not recorded which). CDR3 in amino acids: CASSERLHTEAFF. CDR3 bases read: TGTGCCAGCAGTGAACGACTTCACACTGAA.